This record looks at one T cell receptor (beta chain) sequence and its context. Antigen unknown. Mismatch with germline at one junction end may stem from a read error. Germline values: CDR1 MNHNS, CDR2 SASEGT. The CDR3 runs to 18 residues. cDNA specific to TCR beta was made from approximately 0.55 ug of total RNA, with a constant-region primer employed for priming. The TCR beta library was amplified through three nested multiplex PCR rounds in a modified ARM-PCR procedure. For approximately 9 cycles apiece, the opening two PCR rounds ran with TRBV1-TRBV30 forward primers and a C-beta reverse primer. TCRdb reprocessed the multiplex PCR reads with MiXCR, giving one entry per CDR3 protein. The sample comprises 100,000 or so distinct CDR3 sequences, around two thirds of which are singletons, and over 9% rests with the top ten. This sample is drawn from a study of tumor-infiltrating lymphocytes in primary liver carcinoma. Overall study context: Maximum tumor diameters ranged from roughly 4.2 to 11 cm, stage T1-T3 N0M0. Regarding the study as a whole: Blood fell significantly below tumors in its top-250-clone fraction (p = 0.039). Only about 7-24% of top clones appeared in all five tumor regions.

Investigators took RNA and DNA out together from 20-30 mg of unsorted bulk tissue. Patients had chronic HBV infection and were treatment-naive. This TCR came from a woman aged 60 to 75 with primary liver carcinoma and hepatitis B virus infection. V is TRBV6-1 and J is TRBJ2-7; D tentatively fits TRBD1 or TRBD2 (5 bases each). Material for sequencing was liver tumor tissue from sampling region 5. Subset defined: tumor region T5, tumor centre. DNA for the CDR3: TGTGCCAGCAGTGATTTCCTTCCGGGACCTTTAGGGGCTTACGAGCAGTGCTTC. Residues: CASSDFLPGPLGAYEQCF.